The table lists the clone carrying this T cell receptor beta chain with many counts. What it recognizes is unknown. The TCR library protocol was used to attach unique molecular identifiers. These identifiers were attached to individual cDNA molecules. TCRdb fed the 5' RACE reads into MiXCR, producing one record per CDR3 protein. The profile covers tens of thousands of distinct CDR3 sequences, with approximately 8.4% appearing a single time and roughly 4.2% taken by the ten largest. The data originate from a study of early T cells in non-severe SARS-CoV-2 infection. Findings and caveats of the study: The matching step, a VDJdb search, favored anti-spike CD8 responses and missed private and CD4 specificities.

Trimming removed 5 bases from V and 1 base from J, with 12 bases in between. The CDR3 covers 15 residues. This receptor was taken from an adult who was a healthcare worker with PCR-confirmed SARS-CoV-2 infection or an uninfected control (not recorded which). Sequenced input: whole blood. The chain links TRBV12-3 or TRBV12-4 to TRBJ1-5, with D possibly TRBD1 on 5 matching bases. DNA for the CDR3: TGTGCCAGCAGTCCCGATGGGGGGAGCAATCAGCCCCAGCATTTT. Amino acids: CASSPDGGSNQPQHF.